Below, 23 T cell receptor beta chains from the same sample are listed, as sequenced in a study of cytomegalovirus exposure and HLA in healthy donors (dated by TCRdb to 2017 to 2019). The library came from the immunoSEQ multiplex PCR assay. A mixture of 60 forward primers for TCR Vbeta segments and 13 reverse primers for TCR Jbeta segments was used in the multiplex PCR. The table was pulled from immuneACCESS by TCRdb, which kept in-frame rearrangements only. Such tables lose some clones; where checked, under half of the loss comes from unresolved V genes, and the rest has no known cause. Here the sample has more than 90,000 clones; 75% occur a single time. The ten largest account for 8% to 13% of the sample. Sequencing used PBMCs. The receptors shown here come from a man aged 50-60 years in good health and CMV-seronegative.

This chain links TRBV4-2 with TRBJ1-2; D is unresolved. Germline V gene lookup returns CDR1 LGHNA and CDR2 YNFKEQ. There are 16 residues in the CDR3. Trimming took 1 base from V and 0 from J, leaving 12 bases between them. The CDR3 DNA reads as TGTGCCAGCAGCCAAGGTCAGTTCAATCCTAACTATGGCTACACCTTC. Amino acid sequence: CASSQGQFNPNYGYTF.

This clone turned up a few times. The J gene is TRBJ2-1, the V gene TRBV9, with D tentatively TRBD2 (5 bases). Per the germline V gene, CDR1 is SGDLS and CDR2 is YYNGEE. With 3 bases removed from V and 4 bases from J, the gap between germline ends came to 11 bases. The CDR3 is made up of 14 amino acids. The CDR3 protein is CASSAADDYNEQFF. The CDR3, as DNA: TGTGCCAGCAGCGCAGCGGACGATTACAATGAGCAGTTCTTC.

The rearrangement uses TRBV5-1 and TRBJ2-1; 10 nucleotides agree with TRBD1. With 0 bases clipped from V and 8 bases from J, the junction kept 8 bases outside the gene matches. The germline V gene has CDR1 SGHRS and CDR2 YFSETQ. The CDR3 has 16 residues. The CDR3: CASSLGTGGASDEQFF. CDR3 nucleotides: TGCGCCAGCAGCTTGGGGACAGGGGGGGCTTCGGATGAGCAGTTCTTC.

The CDR3, as DNA: TGTGCCAGCAGTTCGACTAGCGGCTCCTACGAGCAGTACTTC. Encoded protein: CASSSTSGSYEQYF. The chain employs TRBV27 and TRBJ2-7; the match to TRBD2 covers 9 bases. CDR1 is MNHEY, CDR2 SMNVEV, per germline (reference sequence). J lost 0 bases, V lost 4 bases, and 1 base had no gene match. The CDR3 totals 14 residues.

Notes on this clone: The junction differs from germline at one of its ends, possibly a read error. The rearrangement joins TRBV7-9 to TRBJ2-3; possible D gene TRBD1, 6 bases. The CDR3 is made up of 12 amino acids. Germline assignment: CDR1 SEHNR and CDR2 FQNEAQ (reference sequence). The CDR3 sequence: CSSRSTGLAQYF. CDR3 sequence (DNA): TGTTCCAGCAGAAGTACAGGGTTGGCGCAGTATTTT.

The V and J genes are TRBV6-5 and TRBJ2-5; 10 bases agree with TRBD1. Near its end, the DNA agrees better with TRBJ2-7, so the J call may be wrong. CDR1 is MNHEY and CDR2 is SVGAGI in the germline V gene. The CDR3 runs to 13 residues. The chain's CDR3 is CASGRDRGYEQYF. The CDR3 DNA reads as TGTGCCAGCGGCCGGGACAGGGGTTACGAGCAGTACTTC.

This chain joins TRBV29-1 and TRBJ2-3, with TRBD1 as a possible D gene (6 bases). The CDR3 length is 15 residues. The V end was cut by 3 bases, the J end by 3 bases, with 16 bases between. CDR1 and CDR2 from the germline V gene are SQVTM and ANQGSEA. Written as DNA, the CDR3 is TGCAGCGTTGATCCAACAGGGAGTAAGACAGATACGCAGTATTTT. It translates to CSVDPTGSKTDTQYF.

This clone was detected once. The V gene is TRBV18, the J gene TRBJ2-7; perhaps TRBD1 as D (5 bases). V was shortened by 3 bases and J by 7 bases, with 16 bases between the two germline ends. CDR3 size: 14 residues. CDR1 and CDR2 from the germline V gene are KGHSH and LQKENI. The CDR3 sequence is CASSPDITKREQYF. CDR3 coding DNA: TGTGCCAGCTCACCGGACATCACAAAAAGAGAGCAGTACTTC.

The CDR3 loop reads CASSSPSGSGGYEQYF. For the CDR3, the DNA is TGTGCCAGCAGCTCCCCGAGCGGTTCCGGGGGCTACGAGCAGTACTTC. The chain is built from TRBV5-6 and TRBJ2-7; D may be TRBD2 (6 bases). V was pared by 3 bases and J by 3 bases, with 19 bases between. The germline V gene encodes CDR1 SGHDT and CDR2 YYEEEE. CDR3 size: 16 residues.

The table lists this clone with a few counts. This sequence joins TRBV9 and TRBJ2-1, with 7 bases lining up with TRBD2. This CDR3 spans 15 amino acids. Trimming at V came to 0 bases and at J to 4 bases, leaving 4 bases not matched to a gene. CDR1 is SGDLS, CDR2 YYNGEE, per germline. CDR3 sequence: CASSVVGSGYNEQFF. The DNA of the CDR3 is TGTGCCAGCAGCGTAGTTGGTAGCGGGTACAATGAGCAGTTCTTC.

The chain recombines TRBV6-6 with TRBJ2-3; possibly TRBD2 for D (6 bases). The CDR3 sequence is 15 residues long. From germline, CDR1 is MNHNY and CDR2 SVGAGI (reference sequence). V was clipped by 5 bases and J by 9 bases, with 21 bases between them. As DNA, the CDR3 is TGTGCCAGCAGTCCCCCCGGGCGGGACCCTGCGACGCAGTATTTT. Its translation is CASSPPGRDPATQYF.

V and J are TRBV18 and TRBJ2-5, with D maybe TRBD2 (6 bases). Germline loops: CDR1 KGHSH, CDR2 LQKENI. V was shortened by 0 bases and J by 5 bases, with 16 bases between the two germline ends. The CDR3 runs to 16 residues. In nucleotides, the CDR3 is TGTGCCAGCTCACCACCGGGACCGGGAGCGCGGGAGACCCAGTACTTC. It encodes CASSPPGPGARETQYF.

The CDR3 DNA follows: TGTGCCAGCAGTGTAAGCGGGGATGGCTACACCTTC. This codes for CASSVSGDGYTF. This chain links TRBV2 with TRBJ1-2, with no clear D. CDR1 is SNHLY and CDR2 is FYNNEI in the germline V gene. The CDR3 runs to 12 residues. Trimming cost V 4 bases and J 6 bases, with 9 bases left between them.

The genes are TRBV28 and TRBJ1-1; D is unclear. The CDR3 has 11 residues. From germline, CDR1 is MDHEN and CDR2 SYDVKM. Trimming took 5 bases from V and 11 from J, leaving 12 bases between them. As DNA, the CDR3 is TGTGCCAGCAGTGACGCGGTGGAGGCTTTCTTT. Translated, it gives CASSDAVEAFF.

This clone appeared a single time. V usage is TRBV9 and J usage is TRBJ2-6; D not resolved. Trimming pared 4 bases from V and 2 bases from J, leaving 4 bases between. The CDR3 runs 13 residues. In germline, CDR1 is SGDLS, CDR2 YYNGEE. CDR3 residues: CASSLPGANVLTF. CDR3 bases: TGTGCCAGCAGCCTCCCTGGGGCCAACGTCCTGACTTTC.

The rearrangement links TRBV19 to TRBJ1-2; perhaps TRBD1 as D (5 bases). V lost 5 bases, J lost 3 bases, and 19 bases lay in between. The CDR3 consists of 16 residues. Germline V gene sequence: CDR1 LNHDA, CDR2 SQIVND (reference sequence). The CDR3 DNA is TGTGCCAGTAGTCCCCAGGGATTCTCCCCCGACTATGGCTACACCTTC. The encoded protein is CASSPQGFSPDYGYTF.

The rearrangement uses TRBV27 and TRBJ2-3, with unresolved D. V lost 11 bases and J lost 6, with 12 bases in between. The CDR3 covers 11 residues. Germline assignment: CDR1 MNHEY and CDR2 SMNVEV (reference sequence). CDR3 coding DNA: TGTGCCGCCCAATGGCGGGATACGCAGTATTTT. Translated: CAAQWRDTQYF.

The chain employs TRBV20-1 and TRBJ2-5; the D is unclear. V lost 6 bases and J lost 2, with 4 bases in between. The CDR3 is 10 amino acids. Germline V gene data show CDR1 as DFQATT and CDR2 as SNEGSKA (reference sequence). In DNA form, the CDR3 reads TGCAGTGCCACACAAGAGACCCAGTACTTC. Protein: CSATQETQYF.

The V and J genes are TRBV27 and TRBJ2-7; weak D call: TRBD2 (6 bases). This CDR3 comprises 14 residues. Trimming shortened V by 5 bases and J by 2 bases, and 13 bases separated the two germline ends. The germline V gene has CDR1 MNHEY and CDR2 SMNVEV (reference sequence). CDR3 amino acids: CASSPRGRTYEQYF. The CDR3 DNA is TGTGCCAGCAGTCCCCGGGGGAGGACCTACGAGCAGTACTTC.

The gene calls are TRBV7-2 and TRBJ2-2, with D possibly being TRBD1 (5 bases). Between the trimmed V and J ends, which lost 6 bases and 7 bases, there was a span of 9 bases. This CDR3 is built from 12 residues. CDR1 is SGHTA, CDR2 FQGNSA, per germline. DNA of the CDR3: TGTGCCAGCAGGCTAGGGGTCGGGGAGCTGTTTTTT. Translation gives CASRLGVGELFF.

The chain joins TRBV19 to TRBJ2-7; 9 nucleotides agree with TRBD2. This CDR3 spans 14 amino acids. Looked up from germline, CDR1 is LNHDA and CDR2 is SQIVND (reference sequence). Losses at the gene ends were 4 bases for V and 2 bases for J; bases not matched to a gene: 3. The CDR3 DNA sequence: TGTGCCAGTAGTAACCTAGCGGGGACCTACGAGCAGTACTTC. Encoded protein: CASSNLAGTYEQYF.

There are a few counts of this clone. The rearrangement links TRBV11-1 to TRBJ1-2; the D is unclear. V lost 6 bases and J lost 8, with 16 bases in between. Germline V lookup: CDR1 SGHAT, CDR2 FQDESV (reference sequence). The CDR3 covers 13 residues. The DNA for the CDR3 is TGTGCCAGCAGTCAACGTGGAGGGAAGGGCTACACCTTC. It codes for CASSQRGGKGYTF.

V usage is TRBV6-1 and J usage is TRBJ2-1; 9 bases match TRBD2. V shed 2 bases, J shed 7 bases, and the junction held 9 bases outside the gene matches. Looked up from germline, CDR1 is MNHNS and CDR2 is SASEGT. The CDR3 extends over 16 amino acids. The CDR3 DNA reads TGTGCCAGCAGTGAATGGGGCGGGGGGGCCTTGAATGAGCAGTTCTTC. Translating gives CASSEWGGGALNEQFF.